The 16 T cell receptor beta chains listed next were all sequenced from one sample in a study of control samples from healthy donors and cancer patients. Libraries were prepared by immunoSEQ multiplex PCR; TCRdb keeps only in-frame clonotypes and omits some of them. This repertoire shows tens of thousands of clones, roughly 87% found once; its top ten account for roughly 1.6%. Input material: PBMCs. All receptors come from a middle-aged man with colorectal cancer.

The chain joins TRBV10-2 to TRBJ2-6, with D possibly matching TRBD2 (6 bases). This CDR3 comprises 15 residues. With 6 bases removed from V and 2 bases from J, the gap between germline ends came to 11 bases. Germline V gene data show CDR1 as WSHSY and CDR2 as SAAADI. The CDR3 reads CASRLAGTGANVLTF. CDR3 nucleotides: TGCGCCAGCAGACTAGCAGGGACTGGGGCCAACGTCCTGACTTTC.

This chain links TRBV5-1 with TRBJ2-5; 9 bases agree with TRBD2. The CDR3 runs 15 residues. The germline V gene encodes CDR1 SGHRS and CDR2 YFSETQ. J was trimmed by 5 bases and V by 2 bases; bases with no gene match: 7. Here the CDR3 DNA reads TGCGCCAGCAGCTTCATAGCGGGAGAAGGTGAGACCCAGTACTTC. Translation: CASSFIAGEGETQYF.

This clone was observed a handful of times. The junction and the germline gene differ at one end; a read error may be behind it. The chain links TRBV9 to TRBJ2-5; no reliable D call. Germline-derived CDR1 and CDR2 are SGDLS and YYNGEE. The CDR3 runs to 15 residues. CDR3 DNA sequence: TGTGCCAGCAGCGTAGGTGGGCAGAACTTAGAGGCCCAGTACTTC. This codes for CASSVGGQNLEAQYF.

The genes are TRBV28 and TRBJ2-7, with D perhaps matching TRBD2 (6 bases). The germline V gene has CDR1 MDHEN and CDR2 SYDVKM. The ends were cut back, 4 bases at V and 12 bases at J, with 13 bases in the middle. The CDR3 contains 11 residues. The CDR3 coding sequence is TGTGCCAGCAGTTCCGGGACTGGGTGGTACTTC. Translating it yields CASSSGTGWYF.

The CDR3 loop is CASSLSWDRVQETQYF. In nucleotides, the CDR3 is TGTGCCAGCAGCTTAAGCTGGGACAGGGTCCAAGAGACCCAGTACTTC. J is TRBJ2-5 and V is TRBV7-9, with 9 bases aligning to TRBD1. Germline V gene sequence: CDR1 SEHNR, CDR2 FQNEAQ (reference sequence). V shed 2 bases and J 1 base; nucleotides not matched to a gene: 5. CDR3 length: 16 residues.

The CDR3 sequence is CAWSANRGKNYEQYF. The CDR3 DNA follows: TGTGCCTGGAGTGCAAACAGGGGGAAGAACTACGAGCAGTACTTC. The chain joins TRBV30 to TRBJ2-7, with 8 bases identical to TRBD1. The junction had 8 bases not matched to a gene; V was cut back by 1 base and J by 3 bases. The CDR3 spans 15 residues. Germline CDR1 is GTSNPN and CDR2 is SVGIG (reference sequence).

The count of this clone is one. The chain joins TRBV19 to TRBJ1-5, with unresolved D. The CDR3 runs to 11 residues. Trimming pared 10 bases from V and 6 bases from J, leaving 10 bases between. CDR1 is LNHDA and CDR2 is SQIVND in the germline V gene (reference sequence). The CDR3 bases are TGTGCCATTGGGGAGGGTCAGCCCCAGCATTTT. Amino acids: CAIGEGQPQHF.

The chain is built from TRBV4-1 and TRBJ1-2; the D gene is possibly TRBD1 (6 bases). CDR1 and CDR2 (germline): MGHRA, YSYEKL. The V end was cut by 1 base, the J end by 6 bases, with 12 bases between. There are 14 residues in the CDR3. The CDR3 spells CASSQVGALNGYTF. The CDR3 coding sequence is TGCGCCAGCAGCCAAGTGGGGGCGCTTAATGGCTACACCTTC.

This sequence joins TRBV11-2 and TRBJ2-7; D is ambiguous. The CDR3 loop spans 13 amino acids. V lost 1 base, J lost 1 base, and 5 bases lay in between. CDR1 and CDR2 (germline): SGHAT, FQNNGV. In DNA, the CDR3 is TGTGCCAGCAGCTTAGCGGTTTCCTACGAGCAGTACTTC. Its protein product is CASSLAVSYEQYF.

The chain is built from TRBV10-2 and TRBJ2-7; the match to TRBD2 covers 9 bases. Germline V gives CDR1 WSHSY, CDR2 SAAADI. The CDR3 runs to 16 residues. V trimming: 7 bases; J trimming: 2 bases; junction bases outside the gene matches: 12. CDR3 loop: CASIKRASGETYEQYF. CDR3 nucleotides: TGCGCCAGCATCAAAAGGGCTAGCGGGGAGACCTACGAGCAGTACTTC.

V is TRBV5-4 and J is TRBJ2-1; TRBD1 matches 7 bases. Trimming at V came to 0 bases and at J to 7 bases, leaving 4 bases not matched to a gene. The CDR3 sequence is 14 residues long. Germline V gene sequence: CDR1 SGHNT, CDR2 YYREEE (reference sequence). The DNA for the CDR3 is TGTGCCAGCAGCTTGGAAGGGGGCGGGAATGAGCAGTTCTTC. Amino acid sequence: CASSLEGGGNEQFF.

The table lists this clone with a count of one. The J gene is TRBJ2-1, the V gene TRBV5-1; TRBD2 matches 12 bases. V lost 1 base and J lost 8; bases outside the gene matches: 7. The germline V gene has CDR1 SGHRS and CDR2 YFSETQ. This CDR3 is 16 amino acids long. In nucleotides, the CDR3 is TGCGCCAGCAGCTTGCTTCCTCTAGCGGGAGGGCATGAGCAGTTCTTC. Encoded protein: CASSLLPLAGGHEQFF. Using reference TRBV5-1 and TRBJ2-1 for the parts outside the CDR3, the full variable domain is KAGVTQTPRYLIKTRGQQVTLSCSPISGHRSVSWYQQTPGQGLQFLFEYFSETQRNKGNFPGRFSGRQFSNSRSEMNVSTLELGDSALYLCASSLLPLAGGHEQFFGPGTRLTVL.

This chain links TRBV5-6 with TRBJ2-7, with 8 bases identical to TRBD1. CDR3 length equals 14 residues. The germline V gene has CDR1 SGHDT and CDR2 YYEEEE. With V trimmed by 4 bases and J by 3 bases, 6 bases remained unmatched. The CDR3 region is CASSPGTGVYEQYF. CDR3 DNA: TGTGCCAGCAGCCCCGGGACAGGAGTCTACGAGCAGTACTTC.

CDR3 DNA sequence: TGTGCCAGTAGTTATAGGGCAACGGAGCCCCAGCATTTT. The encoded protein is CASSYRATEPQHF. The chain uses TRBV19 and TRBJ1-5; D gene ambiguous. Germline CDR1 and CDR2: LNHDA and SQIVND (reference sequence). The CDR3 runs to 13 residues. V shed 5 bases and J shed 8 bases, with 13 bases lying between them.

The chain is built from TRBV10-3 and TRBJ1-1, with a tentative D call TRBD1 (5 bases). V dropped 6 bases and J dropped 5 bases, with 10 bases sitting between them. The CDR3 extends over 12 amino acids. The germline CDR1 and CDR2 sequences are ENHRY and SYGVKD. The CDR3 DNA reads as TGTGCCATCAGAGGACGGGGGACTGAAGCTTTCTTT. Its protein is CAIRGRGTEAFF.

The chain's CDR3 is CASSSPPGTTGETQYF. CDR3 in DNA: TGCGCCAGCAGCTCACCCCCAGGGACCACGGGAGAGACCCAGTACTTC. V gene TRBV5-1 combines with J gene TRBJ2-5; D may match TRBD1 or TRBD2 (5 bases each). The V end was cut by 3 bases, the J end by 4 bases, with 19 bases between. The CDR3 consists of 16 residues. CDR1 and CDR2 (germline): SGHRS, YFSETQ.